Presented here are 3 T cell receptor beta chains from one specimen sequenced in a study of T cells in narcolepsy. The repertoire was sequenced with immunoSEQ multiplex PCR; TCRdb's copy has only in-frame clones and lacks some. The repertoire holds approximately 32,000 clones, with about 90% as singletons. Sequencing was carried out using CD45RA- memory CD4+ T cells from PBMCs. All receptors come from a human donor with narcolepsy.

The J gene is TRBJ2-5, the V gene TRBV7-9, with D hard to call. The CDR3 extends over 12 amino acids. The ends were cut back, 5 bases at V and 4 bases at J, with 8 bases in the middle. Germline values: CDR1 SEHNR, CDR2 FQNEAQ (reference sequence). The CDR3, as DNA: TGTGCCAGCAGCCCCCAAGGAGAGACCCAGTACTTC. Translated: CASSPQGETQYF.

This chain links TRBV7-6 with TRBJ2-7; D gene uncertain. The CDR3 runs 14 residues. CDR1 and CDR2 from the germline V gene are SGHVS and FNYEAQ. Trimming stripped 5 bases from V and 2 bases from J, with 13 bases between. CDR3 nucleotide sequence: TGTGCCAGCAGCAGATTAGTTGGGCCCTACGAGCAGTACTTC. Translation: CASSRLVGPYEQYF.

The chain links TRBV7-2 to TRBJ2-5; TRBD2 is a possible D gene (5 bases). The CDR3 length is 14 residues. V lost 0 bases and J lost 2, with 7 bases in between. Per the germline V gene, CDR1 is SGHTA and CDR2 is FQGNSA. The CDR3 here is CASSLAGAQETQYF. CDR3 in DNA: TGTGCCAGCAGCTTAGCGGGAGCTCAAGAGACCCAGTACTTC.